This T cell receptor (beta chain) was identified during a study of blood T cells in healthy people across ages. The second PCR ran 7 to 11 cycles with a sample-barcoded 5' primer and J-beta primers. One entry per CDR3 protein, called by TCRdb with MiXCR from the 5' RACE reads. The table includes 1 million or so distinct CDR3 sequences, under 45% detected once. Germline CDR1 and CDR2: LGHDT and YNNKEL (reference sequence). This CDR3 spans 14 amino acids. V dropped 5 bases and J dropped 5 bases, with 15 bases sitting between them. This clonotype was observed a few times. The genes are TRBV3-1 and TRBJ2-5; no clear D gene. Sequences were obtained from blood. The sequence came from a woman between 55 and 75 years old in good health. The CDR3 DNA reads as TGTGCCAGCAGCTCGAGACCAAATATGGAGACCCAGTACTTC. It codes for CASSSRPNMETQYF.